Below, 9 T cell receptor beta chains from the same sample are listed, as sequenced in a study of shared clonotypes between healthy human individuals. Assay used: immunoSEQ multiplex PCR; TCRdb lists only in-frame clones, some missing. The data hold about 190,000 clones, with 65% to 70% observed a single time. Sequences were obtained from memory CD4+ T cells sorted from blood. Indicated subset: CD45RA-negative fraction. These receptor sequences come from a man aged 30 to 39 in good health.

The CDR3 nucleotides read TGTGCCACCAGCTTAACCCCCGGACTAGCGGGAGTTAGAACCGGGGAGCTGTTTTTT. Translated, it gives CATSLTPGLAGVRTGELFF. This chain connects TRBV15 to TRBJ2-2; 13 bases map to TRBD2. Losses at the gene ends were 5 bases for V and 5 bases for J; bases not matched to a gene: 14. The CDR3 contains 19 residues. Germline assignment: CDR1 LNHNV and CDR2 YYDKDF (reference sequence).

V usage is TRBV7-2 and J usage is TRBJ2-7; 7 positions agree with TRBD2. The CDR3 extends over 14 amino acids. Unmatched junction bases numbered 9, after V lost 4 bases and J lost 6 bases. Germline V gives CDR1 SGHTA, CDR2 FQGNSA. CDR3 coding DNA: TGTGCCAGCAGCTCCCTTGCGGGAGTCCCCGAGCAGTACTTC. This gives the protein CASSSLAGVPEQYF.

The chain carries TRBV2 and TRBJ1-1; 8 bases fit TRBD1. The CDR3 has 15 residues. With V trimmed by 7 bases and J by 1 base, 8 bases remained unmatched. Germline V gives CDR1 SNHLY, CDR2 FYNNEI. The CDR3 DNA sequence: TGTGCCAGCAAATTCAGGGGGCCGGAGAACACTGAAGCTTTCTTT. Protein: CASKFRGPENTEAFF.

The chain joins TRBV5-4 to TRBJ2-3; 8 bases are shared with TRBD2. Germline V gene lookup returns CDR1 SGHNT and CDR2 YYREEE (reference sequence). The CDR3 contains 16 residues. V gave up 2 bases and J gave up 1 base; unmatched junction bases: 6. DNA of the CDR3: TGTGCCAGCAGCTTCTACGCGGGAGGACGCACAGATACGCAGTATTTT. It encodes CASSFYAGGRTDTQYF.

This chain links TRBV7-2 with TRBJ2-1; 8 bases fit TRBD2. The V segment lost 7 bases and the J segment 10 bases; nucleotides outside the gene matches: 15. This CDR3 is built from 15 residues. CDR1 and CDR2 (germline): SGHTA, FQGNSA. CDR3 sequence: CASTLESGGLEEQFF. For the CDR3, the DNA is TGTGCCAGCACCCTAGAATCGGGGGGGCTGGAGGAGCAGTTCTTC.

The genes are TRBV5-5 and TRBJ2-5; TRBD1 matches 7 bases. This CDR3 has 16 residues. V lost 4 bases and J lost 4; bases outside the gene matches: 13. The germline V gene has CDR1 SGHKS and CDR2 YYEKEE (reference sequence). The CDR3 loop reads CASSLRRDSLGETQYF. As DNA, the CDR3 is TGTGCCAGCAGCCTCCGCCGGGACAGTCTGGGAGAGACCCAGTACTTC.

This chain links TRBV29-1 with TRBJ1-1; no reliable D call. The CDR3 consists of 13 residues. Germline CDR1 is SQVTM and CDR2 is ANQGSEA. V was trimmed by 7 bases and J by 1 base, leaving 13 bases between them. DNA for the CDR3: TGCAGCGGTATACCACAGCCGAACACTGAAGCTTTCTTT. Residues: CSGIPQPNTEAFF.

Note on this clone: The same CDR3 is also encoded by other DNA sequences in this sample. The gene calls are TRBV5-1 and TRBJ2-7; 10 nucleotides line up with TRBD1. V shed 4 bases, J shed 3 bases, and the junction held 4 bases outside the gene matches. Germline V gene sequence: CDR1 SGHRS, CDR2 YFSETQ. The CDR3 is 14 residues long. The CDR3 is CASSPGTGDYEQYF. In DNA form, the CDR3 reads TGCGCCAGCAGCCCCGGGACAGGGGACTACGAGCAGTACTTC.

The chain is built from TRBV30 and TRBJ2-3; D gene unclear. This CDR3 spans 13 amino acids. Trimming removed 5 bases from V and 5 bases from J, with 14 bases in between. Looked up from germline, CDR1 is GTSNPN and CDR2 is SVGIG (reference sequence). CDR3: CAWQGVLRDTQYF. The CDR3 DNA is TGTGCCTGGCAAGGAGTTTTAAGAGATACGCAGTATTTT.